The 23 T cell receptor beta chains reported below all come from one sample, sequenced in a study of graft-versus-host responses after intestinal transplantation. The antigens of these receptors remain unknown. Method: immunoSEQ multiplex PCR; TCRdb's copy keeps in-frame clones and lacks some. The data hold 80,000 to 100,000 clones, with roughly nine tenths observed a single time. This specimen consisted of unstimulated CD4+ T cells sorted from spleen or lymph node cells, obtained before intestinal transplant. Receptors were obtained from a human donor who received an intestinal transplant.

The chain couples TRBV9 to TRBJ1-5, with D perhaps TRBD1 (6 bases). The CDR3 spans 15 residues. CDR1 SGDLS and CDR2 YYNGEE come from the germline V gene. V lost 3 bases, J lost 1 base, and 11 bases lay in between. CDR3: CASSGPGTSNQPQHF. The DNA of the CDR3 is TGTGCCAGCAGCGGGCCAGGGACAAGCAATCAGCCCCAGCATTTT. Drawing the rest from reference TRBV9 and TRBJ1-5, the complete variable domain is DSGVTQTPKHLITATGQRVTLRCSPRSGDLSVYWYQQSLDQGLQFLIQYYNGEERAKGNILERFSAQQFPDLHSELNLSSLELGDSALYFCASSGPGTSNQPQHFGDGTRLSIL.

J is TRBJ2-1 and V is TRBV10-3, with TRBD2 identical over 8 bases. The CDR3 spans 18 residues. The V gene's germline CDR1 is ENHRY and CDR2 SYGVKD. V lost 6 bases and J lost 9; bases outside the gene matches: 22. The CDR3 spells CAISALGLRTSLLGEQFF. The CDR3 DNA is TGTGCCATCAGCGCCTTAGGGCTGCGGACTAGCCTGCTTGGTGAGCAGTTCTTC.

The chain combines TRBV11-2 with TRBJ2-6; D perhaps matches TRBD2 (6 bases). V was trimmed by 4 bases and J by 2 bases, leaving 9 bases between them. Germline-derived CDR1 and CDR2 are SGHAT and FQNNGV. The CDR3 is made up of 15 amino acids. CDR3 bases: TGTGCCAGCAGCTGGGGAGGTGCTGGGGCCAACGTCCTGACTTTC. It codes for CASSWGGAGANVLTF.

The chain couples TRBV5-1 to TRBJ2-5; a weak D match, TRBD2 (6 bases). Looked up from germline, CDR1 is SGHRS and CDR2 is YFSETQ. This CDR3 region has 15 residues. V lost 3 bases to trimming and J lost 2 bases, with 14 bases between them. CDR3 protein: CASSYARGLQETQYF. CDR3 in DNA: TGCGCCAGCAGCTACGCGCGGGGATTACAAGAGACCCAGTACTTC.

V is TRBV5-1 and J is TRBJ2-1, with 9 bases lining up with TRBD1. The CDR3 runs 17 residues. The germline CDR1 and CDR2 sequences are SGHRS and YFSETQ. The V and J ends lost 4 bases and 4 bases, in that order; junction bases with no gene match: 12. CDR3 protein: CASSPNTPGQGYNEQFF. DNA for the CDR3: TGCGCCAGCAGCCCGAATACCCCGGGACAGGGATACAATGAGCAGTTCTTC.

This clone has a single count. The chain is built from TRBV2 and TRBJ1-2, with D perhaps matching TRBD1 (5 bases). The CDR3 has 12 amino acids. V was pared by 7 bases and J by 8 bases, with 14 bases between. Germline CDR1 reads SNHLY; CDR2 reads FYNNEI. As DNA, the CDR3 is TGTGCCAGCAAAGGGGAGGGGAAGGGCTACACCTTC. Amino acid sequence: CASKGEGKGYTF.

The chain recombines TRBV5-1 with TRBJ1-6; no reliable D call. This CDR3 spans 15 amino acids. Trimming removed 0 bases from V and 5 bases from J, with 9 bases in between. The germline gives CDR1 SGHRS, CDR2 YFSETQ. The CDR3 sequence is CASSLDASNNSPLHF. The CDR3 DNA is TGCGCCAGCAGCTTGGACGCCAGTAATAATTCACCCCTCCACTTT.

This chain connects TRBV27 to TRBJ1-2; 7 nucleotides agree with TRBD1. The CDR3 runs to 14 residues. Germline trimming cut 4 bases from V and 6 bases from J; bases unmatched to any gene: 8. Germline CDR1 and CDR2: MNHEY and SMNVEV (reference sequence). CDR3 amino acids: CASSSPQGPHGYTF. CDR3 bases: TGTGCCAGCAGTTCGCCACAGGGGCCCCATGGCTACACCTTC.

The chain links TRBV6-1 to TRBJ1-2, with D maybe TRBD1 (5 bases). Germline CDR1 and CDR2: MNHNS and SASEGT. The V gene lost 2 bases and the J gene lost 8 bases, with 15 bases spanning the gap. This CDR3 is 14 amino acids long. The CDR3 protein is CASSEYQGLRGYTF. For the CDR3, the DNA is TGTGCCAGCAGTGAATATCAGGGCCTACGGGGCTACACCTTC.

The CDR3 bases are TGTGCCAGCAGCCCACTGGGACAGACTCACTATGGCTACACCTTC. Translated: CASSPLGQTHYGYTF. The chain links TRBV7-9 to TRBJ1-2, with 7 nucleotides matching TRBD1. The CDR3 sequence is 15 residues long. Looked up from germline, CDR1 is SEHNR and CDR2 is FQNEAQ (reference sequence). Trimming removed 5 bases from V and 3 bases from J; junction bases left unmatched: 9.

This rearrangement joins TRBV6-5 to TRBJ1-1, with no clear D. This CDR3 is 13 amino acids long. V lost 0 bases to trimming and J lost 10 bases, with 12 bases between them. Germline CDR1 MNHEY, CDR2 SVGAGI. The CDR3 sequence is CASSYSPSSGAFF. As DNA, the CDR3 is TGTGCCAGCAGTTACTCCCCAAGCTCGGGAGCTTTCTTT.

The rearrangement uses TRBV25-1 and TRBJ1-4; 9 positions agree with TRBD1. The ends lost 4 bases at V and 4 bases at J; junction bases unmatched: 13. This CDR3 has 18 residues. Germline CDR1 and CDR2: MGHDK and SYGVNS. CDR3 nucleotide sequence: TGTGCCAGCAGTGGGGGTACTGGGACAGGGACAGATAATGAAAAACTGTTTTTT. Residues: CASSGGTGTGTDNEKLFF.

The chain employs TRBV2 and TRBJ1-2; D perhaps matches TRBD1 (5 bases). Per germline, CDR1 SNHLY and CDR2 FYNNEI. The ends were cut back, 0 bases at V and 4 bases at J, with 9 bases in the middle. This CDR3 has 14 residues. The CDR3 DNA sequence: TGTGCCAGCAGTGAAGCATGGGGGGGCTATGGCTACACCTTC. This codes for CASSEAWGGYGYTF.

This clone appeared a single time. The chain employs TRBV27 and TRBJ2-4, with 15 nucleotides matching TRBD2. This CDR3 has 16 amino acids. Trimming removed 5 bases from V and 8 bases from J; junction bases left unmatched: 7. The germline gives CDR1 MNHEY, CDR2 SMNVEV (reference sequence). In DNA, the CDR3 is TGTGCCAGCAGTCCCGGACTAGCGGGGGGGCCCCACATTCAGTACTTC. It codes for CASSPGLAGGPHIQYF.

The chain joins TRBV6-5 to TRBJ1-5; D uncertain. Germline lookup yields CDR1 MNHEY and CDR2 SVGAGI. CDR3 length: 15 amino acids. V shed 0 bases and J shed 0 bases, with 6 bases lying between them. In DNA form, the CDR3 reads TGTGCCAGCAGTTACTCCCACGGTAGCAATCAGCCCCAGCATTTT. As protein: CASSYSHGSNQPQHF.

The chain combines TRBV2 with TRBJ1-4; 9 positions agree with TRBD1. The CDR3 contains 12 residues. Germline CDR1 is SNHLY and CDR2 is FYNNEI. V was clipped by 2 bases and J by 17 bases; unmatched bases: 6. The CDR3 DNA reads TGTGCCAGCAGTGAAAGGGGACAGGGACTCTTTTTT. Protein sequence: CASSERGQGLFF.

This sequence joins TRBV18 and TRBJ2-3, with D possibly matching TRBD2 (5 bases). Germline V gene sequence: CDR1 KGHSH, CDR2 LQKENI. The CDR3 covers 14 residues. CDR3 residues: CASVEVRSTDTQYF. The CDR3 DNA is TGTGCGAGCGTGGAGGTGAGAAGCACAGATACGCAGTATTTT.

This clone showed up just once. The rearrangement uses TRBV5-1 and TRBJ2-3, with D unresolved. V lost 4 bases to trimming and J lost 3 bases, with 3 bases between them. The CDR3 extends over 11 amino acids. Germline loops: CDR1 SGHRS, CDR2 YFSETQ. CDR3 in amino acids: CASSTTDTQYF. The CDR3 coding sequence is TGCGCCAGCAGCACAACAGATACGCAGTATTTT. Filled out from reference TRBV5-1 and TRBJ2-3, the complete variable domain reads KAGVTQTPRYLIKTRGQQVTLSCSPISGHRSVSWYQQTPGQGLQFLFEYFSETQRNKGNFPGRFSGRQFSNSRSEMNVSTLELGDSALYLCASSTTDTQYFGPGTRLTVL.

As regards this clone: At one of its ends the junction is not consistent with the germline gene, which may arise from a read error. The CDR3 loop is CASSRSGGRETQYF. CDR3 in DNA: TGTGCTAGCAGCCGTAGCGGGGGGCGGGAGACCCAGTACTTC. V gene TRBV7-7 combines with J gene TRBJ2-5, with TRBD2 matching 10 bases. CDR1 is SSHAT and CDR2 is FNYEAQ in the germline V gene (reference sequence). This CDR3 comprises 14 residues.

This chain connects TRBV11-2 to TRBJ1-1; D unclear. Germline CDR1 and CDR2: SGHAT and FQNNGV. V was shortened by 8 bases and J by 4 bases, with 20 bases between the two germline ends. This CDR3 spans 15 amino acids. CDR3 in amino acids: CASAPDRRVGTEAFF. Written as DNA, the CDR3 is TGTGCCAGCGCCCCGGATCGGAGGGTGGGCACTGAAGCTTTCTTT.

The chain combines TRBV21-1 with TRBJ1-2. TRBV21-1 has pseudogene status. The CDR3 consists of 13 residues. Here the CDR3 reads CASSTRGGGGYTF. The CDR3, as DNA: TGTGCCAGCAGCACGCGAGGGGGGGGTGGCTACACCTTC.

V gene TRBV19 combines with J gene TRBJ1-6, with 10 bases lining up with TRBD1. The V gene's germline CDR1 is LNHDA and CDR2 SQIVND (reference sequence). The CDR3 sequence is 15 residues long. After removal of 3 bases from V and 9 bases from J, the junction contained 5 bases not matched to a gene. CDR3 nucleotide sequence: TGTGCCAGTAGTATGGCGGGACAGGGGTCTTCACCCCTCCACTTT. It codes for CASSMAGQGSSPLHF.

The genes are TRBV29-1 and TRBJ1-2, with D possibly TRBD1 on 6 matching bases. Germline CDR1 SQVTM, CDR2 ANQGSEA. This CDR3 is 13 amino acids long. Trimming took 4 bases from V and 0 from J, leaving 9 bases between them. Here the CDR3 reads CSVAGTTNYGYTF. CDR3 coding DNA: TGCAGCGTTGCCGGGACAACTAACTATGGCTACACCTTC.